Listed below are T cell receptor beta chains from one sample, sequenced in a study of blood T cell repertoires in COVID-19. Sequencing used immunoSEQ multiplex PCR; TCRdb keeps in-frame clones, though not all of them. The sample includes 35,000 to 50,000 clones, about four fifths of them seen just once. Source material: peripheral blood. The receptor set was obtained from a woman aged 80 or older with acute or convalescent COVID-19. Each CDR3 is given without its conserved first and last residue. Each record gives: J gene, V gene, clone size, CDR3 protein. Only part of the rows carry a size: once, few, many, or a class if the clone is expanded.

TRBJ1-3,TRBV5-4,few,ASRRNPGQGNTIY
TRBJ1-5,TRBV5-1,NA,ASSAGDREGNQPQH
TRBJ2-2,TRBV5-6,NA,ASSPDTLSNTGELF
TRBJ2-7,TRBV18,NA,ASSRLGGYEQY
TRBJ1-6,TRBV10-2,NA,ASSASSYNSPLH
TRBJ1-1,TRBV6-6,NA,ASIQQGAGEAF
TRBJ1-3,TRBV9,NA,ASSPYDPMTGYSGNTIY
TRBJ1-1,TRBV3-1/TRBV3-2,few,ASSQRTGGTEAF
TRBJ2-4,TRBV27,NA,ASSLSGGLAKNIQY
TRBJ1-5,TRBV2,NA,ASSGTGRNQPQH
TRBJ2-1,TRBV13,NA,ASSLGPSGGNEQF
TRBJ2-5,TRBV2,once,ASSYLTSGVQETQY
TRBJ1-1,TRBV27,NA,ASSLSNSGFTEAF
TRBJ2-7,TRBV6-5,NA,ACTGNSYEQY
TRBJ1-6,TRBV19,NA,ASSKQQYNSPLH
TRBJ2-3,TRBV9,NA,ASSVDPSGYTQY
TRBJ2-2,TRBV3-1/TRBV3-2,few,ASSVGLGSAGELF
TRBJ2-3,TRBV20-1,NA,SARDQGPQY
TRBJ2-3,TRBV24-1,NA,ATSDTSKEGTDTQY
TRBJ2-7,TRBV3-1/TRBV3-2,medium-sized,ASSQGTGGGKPYEQY
TRBJ2-5,TRBV15,NA,ATSKDRGMEETQY
TRBJ1-2,TRBV29-1,NA,SGGTPTDLYGYT
TRBJ1-1,TRBV18,NA,ASSPGQSKNTEAF
TRBJ1-1,TRBV13,few,ASSLEEARGDTEAF
TRBJ2-3,TRBV6-5,NA,ASSYSEFSSTDTQY
TRBJ1-4,TRBV29-1,NA,SVEGLSEKLF
TRBJ2-4,TRBV19,NA,ASSMTSGGLAKNIQY
TRBJ1-2,TRBV9,few,ASSVDYRSYGYT
TRBJ1-6,TRBV6-5,NA,ASRRDRGDSPLH
TRBJ2-2,TRBV12-3/TRBV12-4,NA,ASTPTTAGELF
TRBJ2-5,TRBV15,NA,ATSRALGEVETQY
TRBJ2-7,TRBV4-1,NA,ASSQSGGQPTQY
TRBJ2-1,TRBV11-3,NA,ASSPAGGILNEQF
TRBJ1-1,TRBV13,NA,ASSLVSTGRVLAERNTEAF
TRBJ2-1,TRBV25-1,NA,ASSLAGVSYNEQF
TRBJ1-2,TRBV13,NA,ASSKVTGSYGYT
TRBJ2-7,TRBV27,NA,ASSPGTSRQTSSYEQY
TRBJ2-1,TRBV4-1,NA,ASSRGTSRYNEQF
TRBJ1-3,TRBV3-1/TRBV3-2,NA,ASSADTFSGNTIY
TRBJ2-5,TRBV6-5,NA,ASIGTSGGPKTQY
TRBJ2-3,TRBV18,NA,ASSLEPSTDTQY
TRBJ1-4,TRBV15,NA,ATSRGTREKLF
TRBJ2-7,TRBV6-2/TRBV6-3,NA,ASSRDRGPDEQY
TRBJ2-5,TRBV19,NA,ASSRLAGGVETQY
TRBJ2-5,TRBV14,NA,ASSQLAGVTQETQY
TRBJ2-2,TRBV4-1,NA,ASSQGDLGLAGTGELF
TRBJ2-5,TRBV20-1,NA,SASRENGGEYQETQY
TRBJ1-6,TRBV2,NA,ASRSDWSSYNSPLH
TRBJ2-5,TRBV9,NA,ASSVEGLQETQY
TRBJ1-5,TRBV27,NA,ASSSKTPGQVKFGWIYSNQPQH
TRBJ1-2,TRBV5-8,NA,ASSLVGAEFNYGYT
TRBJ2-7,TRBV1,NA,TSSQDFGTEIYEQY
TRBJ2-1,TRBV10-2,once,ASRDSGGHYNEQF
TRBJ2-1,TRBV7-2,few,ASSPPPGLGYNEQF
TRBJ1-4,TRBV5-1,NA,ASSSGATGGTEKLF
TRBJ2-7,TRBV5-1,NA,ASSLIAGANYEQY
TRBJ2-5,TRBV7-6,NA,ASSLKSSGAIN
TRBJ1-6,TRBV3-1/TRBV3-2,NA,ATSTGYNSPLH